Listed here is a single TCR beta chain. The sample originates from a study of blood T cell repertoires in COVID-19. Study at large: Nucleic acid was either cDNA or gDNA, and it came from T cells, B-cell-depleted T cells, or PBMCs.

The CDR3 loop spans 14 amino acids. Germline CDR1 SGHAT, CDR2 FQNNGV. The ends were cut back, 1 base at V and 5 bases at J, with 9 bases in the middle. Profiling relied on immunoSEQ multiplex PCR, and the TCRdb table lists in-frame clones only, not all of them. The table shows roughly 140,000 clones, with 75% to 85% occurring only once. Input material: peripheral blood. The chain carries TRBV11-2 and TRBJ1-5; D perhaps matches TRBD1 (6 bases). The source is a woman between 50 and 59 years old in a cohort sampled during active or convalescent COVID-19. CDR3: CASSLVSGDQPQHF. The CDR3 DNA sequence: TGTGCCAGCAGCTTAGTCTCAGGGGATCAGCCCCAGCATTTT. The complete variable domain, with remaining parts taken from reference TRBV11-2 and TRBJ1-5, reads EAGVAQSPRYKIIEKRQSVAFWCNPISGHATLYWYQQILGQGPKLLIQFQNNGVVDDSQLPKDRFSAERLKGVDSTLKIQPAKLEDSAVYLCASSLVSGDQPQHFGDGTRLSIL.